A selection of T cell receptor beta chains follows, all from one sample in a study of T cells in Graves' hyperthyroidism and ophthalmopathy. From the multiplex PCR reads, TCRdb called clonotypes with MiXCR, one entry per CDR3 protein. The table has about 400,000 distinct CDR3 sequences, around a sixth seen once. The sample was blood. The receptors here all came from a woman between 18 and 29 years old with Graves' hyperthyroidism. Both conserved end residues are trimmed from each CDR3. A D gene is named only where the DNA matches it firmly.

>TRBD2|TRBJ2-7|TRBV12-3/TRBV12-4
ASSLAGDSAAYEQY
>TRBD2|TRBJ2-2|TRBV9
ASSVTLAGGGGELF
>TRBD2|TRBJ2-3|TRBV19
ASLPPAGRAGGGPDTQY
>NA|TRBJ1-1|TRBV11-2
ASSFGRYTEAF
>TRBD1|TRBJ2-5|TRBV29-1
SVEVRVTGVRGGRETQY
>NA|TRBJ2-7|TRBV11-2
ASSLTNYEQY
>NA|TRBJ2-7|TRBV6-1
ASSLRVAEPLSYEQY
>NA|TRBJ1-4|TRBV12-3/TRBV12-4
ASSLGDIATNEKLF
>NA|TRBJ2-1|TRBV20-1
SASGLAGNEQF
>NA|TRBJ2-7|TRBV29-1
SVDGGATYEQY
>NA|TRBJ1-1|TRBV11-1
ASSLSLGHTEAF
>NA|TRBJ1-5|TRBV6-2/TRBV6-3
ASSYFGTTVWPQH
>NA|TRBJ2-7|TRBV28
ASSSLIEQY
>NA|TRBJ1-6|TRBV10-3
AISESEGVDNSPLH
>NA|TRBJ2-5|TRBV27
ASSLYPGESQETQY
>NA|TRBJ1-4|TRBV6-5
ASSYSRDRREKLF
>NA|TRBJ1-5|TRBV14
ASGLRDRQPQH
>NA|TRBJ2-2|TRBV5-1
ASSLNRDTGELF